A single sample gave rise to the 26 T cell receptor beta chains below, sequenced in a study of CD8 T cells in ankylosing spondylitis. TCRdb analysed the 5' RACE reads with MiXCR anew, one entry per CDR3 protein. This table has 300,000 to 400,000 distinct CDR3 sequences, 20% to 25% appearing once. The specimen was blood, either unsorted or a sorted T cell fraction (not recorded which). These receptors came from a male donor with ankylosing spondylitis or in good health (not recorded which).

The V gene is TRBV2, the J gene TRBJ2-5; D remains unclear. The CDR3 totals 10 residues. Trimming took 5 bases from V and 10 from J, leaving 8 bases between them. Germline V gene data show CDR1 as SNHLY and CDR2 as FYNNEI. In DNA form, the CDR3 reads TGTGCCAGCAGTTCGATTAACCAGTACTTC. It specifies CASSSINQYF. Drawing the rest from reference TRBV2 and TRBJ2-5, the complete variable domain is EPEVTQTPSHQVTQMGQEVILRCVPISNHLYFYWYRQILGQKVEFLVSFYNNEISEKSEIFDDQFSVERPDGSNFTLKIRSTKLEDSAMYFCASSSINQYFGPGTRLLVL.

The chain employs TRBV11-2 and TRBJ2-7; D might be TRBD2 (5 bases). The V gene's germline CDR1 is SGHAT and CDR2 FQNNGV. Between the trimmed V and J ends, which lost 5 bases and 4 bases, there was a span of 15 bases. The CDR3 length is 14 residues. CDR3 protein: CASSPGIRGYEQYF. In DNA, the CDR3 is TGTGCCAGCAGCCCCGGTATCCGGGGATACGAGCAGTACTTC.

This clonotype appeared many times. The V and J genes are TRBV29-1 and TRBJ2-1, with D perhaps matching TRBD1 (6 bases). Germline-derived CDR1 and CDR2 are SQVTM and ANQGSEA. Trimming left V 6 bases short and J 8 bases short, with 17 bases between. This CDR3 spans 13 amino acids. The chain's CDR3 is CSVGLQGVDEQFF. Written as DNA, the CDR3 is TGCAGCGTCGGTCTACAGGGAGTGGATGAGCAGTTCTTC.

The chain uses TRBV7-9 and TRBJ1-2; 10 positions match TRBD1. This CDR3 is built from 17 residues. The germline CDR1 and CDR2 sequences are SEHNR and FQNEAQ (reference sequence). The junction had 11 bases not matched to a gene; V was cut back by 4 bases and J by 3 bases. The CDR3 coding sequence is TGTGCCAGCAGCTCACCTTTGGACAGGGGGTTCGACTATGGCTACACCTTC. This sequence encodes CASSSPLDRGFDYGYTF.

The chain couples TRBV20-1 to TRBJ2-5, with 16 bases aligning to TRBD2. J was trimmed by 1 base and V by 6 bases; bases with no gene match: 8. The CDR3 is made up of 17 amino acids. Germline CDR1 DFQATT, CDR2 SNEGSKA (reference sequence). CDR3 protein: CSAPPGTSGGGQETQYF. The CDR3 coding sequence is TGCAGTGCCCCCCCCGGGACTAGCGGGGGGGGCCAAGAGACCCAGTACTTC.

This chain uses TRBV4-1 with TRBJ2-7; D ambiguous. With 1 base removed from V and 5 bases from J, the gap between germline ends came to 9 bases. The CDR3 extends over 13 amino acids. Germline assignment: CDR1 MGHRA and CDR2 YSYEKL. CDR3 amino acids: CASSQAPKNEQYF. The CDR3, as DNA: TGCGCCAGCAGCCAAGCGCCCAAAAACGAGCAGTACTTC.

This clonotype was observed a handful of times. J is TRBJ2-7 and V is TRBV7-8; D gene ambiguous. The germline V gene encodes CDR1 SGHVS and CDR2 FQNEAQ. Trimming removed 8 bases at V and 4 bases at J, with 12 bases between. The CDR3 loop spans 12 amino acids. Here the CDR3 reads CASAGPVYEQYF. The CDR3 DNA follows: TGTGCCAGCGCCGGGCCAGTATACGAGCAGTACTTC.

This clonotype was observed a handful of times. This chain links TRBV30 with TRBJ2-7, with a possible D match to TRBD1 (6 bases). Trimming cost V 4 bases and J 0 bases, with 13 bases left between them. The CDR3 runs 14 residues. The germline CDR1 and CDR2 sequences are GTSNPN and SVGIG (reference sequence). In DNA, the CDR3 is TGTGCCTGGATCCCGGACAGAAACTCCTACGAGCAGTACTTC. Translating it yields CAWIPDRNSYEQYF.

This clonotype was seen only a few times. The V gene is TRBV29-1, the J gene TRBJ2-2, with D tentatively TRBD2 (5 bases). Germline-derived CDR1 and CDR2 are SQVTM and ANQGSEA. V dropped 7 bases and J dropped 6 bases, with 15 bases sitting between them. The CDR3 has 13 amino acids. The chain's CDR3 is CSGMGVVAGELFF. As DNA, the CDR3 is TGCAGCGGGATGGGAGTGGTGGCCGGGGAGCTGTTTTTT.

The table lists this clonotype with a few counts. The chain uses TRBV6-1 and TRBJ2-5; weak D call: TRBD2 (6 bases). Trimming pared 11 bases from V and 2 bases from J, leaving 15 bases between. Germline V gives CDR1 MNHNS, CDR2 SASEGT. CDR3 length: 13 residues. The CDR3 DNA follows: TGTGCCCAAGCCCCGGGAGAGCAAGAGACCCAGTACTTC. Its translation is CAQAPGEQETQYF.

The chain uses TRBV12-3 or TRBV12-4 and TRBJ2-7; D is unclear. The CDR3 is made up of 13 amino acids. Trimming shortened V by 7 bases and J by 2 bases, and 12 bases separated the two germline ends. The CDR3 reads CASTPGSTYEQYF. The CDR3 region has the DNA TGTGCCAGCACCCCCGGGTCCACCTACGAGCAGTACTTC.

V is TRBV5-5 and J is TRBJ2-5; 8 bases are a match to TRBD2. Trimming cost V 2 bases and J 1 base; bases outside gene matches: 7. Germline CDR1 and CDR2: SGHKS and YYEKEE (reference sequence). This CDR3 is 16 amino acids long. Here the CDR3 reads CASSFRGGSFQETQYF. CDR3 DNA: TGTGCCAGCAGCTTTCGGGGGGGAAGTTTCCAAGAGACCCAGTACTTC. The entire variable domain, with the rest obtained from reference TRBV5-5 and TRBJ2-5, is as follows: DAGVTQSPTHLIKTRGQQVTLRCSPISGHKSVSWYQQVLGQGPQFIFQYYEKEERGRGNFPDRFSARQFPNYSSELNVNALLLGDSALYLCASSFRGGSFQETQYFGPGTRLLVL.

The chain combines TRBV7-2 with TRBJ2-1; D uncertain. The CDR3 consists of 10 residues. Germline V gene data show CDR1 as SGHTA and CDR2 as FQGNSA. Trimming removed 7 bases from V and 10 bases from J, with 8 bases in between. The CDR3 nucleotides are TGTGCCAGCAACCCTCTAGAGCAGTTCTTC. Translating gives CASNPLEQFF.

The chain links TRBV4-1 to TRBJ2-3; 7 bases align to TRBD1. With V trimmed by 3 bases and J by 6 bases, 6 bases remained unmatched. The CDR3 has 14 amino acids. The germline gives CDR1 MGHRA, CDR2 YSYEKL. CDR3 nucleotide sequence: TGCGCCAGCAGCCAGGGGAACAGGGGTGATACGCAGTATTTT. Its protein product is CASSQGNRGDTQYF.

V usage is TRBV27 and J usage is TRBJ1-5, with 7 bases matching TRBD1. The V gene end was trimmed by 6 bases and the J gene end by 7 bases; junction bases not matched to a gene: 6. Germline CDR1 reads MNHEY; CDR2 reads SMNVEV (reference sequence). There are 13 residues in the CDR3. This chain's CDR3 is CASSLGTAQPQHF. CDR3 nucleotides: TGTGCCAGCAGCCTCGGGACAGCCCAGCCCCAGCATTTT.

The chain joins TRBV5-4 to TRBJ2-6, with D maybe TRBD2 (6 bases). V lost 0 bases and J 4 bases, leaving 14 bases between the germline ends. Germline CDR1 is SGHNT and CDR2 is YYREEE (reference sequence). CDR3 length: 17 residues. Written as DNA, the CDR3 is TGTGCCAGCAGCTTGGTAGGGGAGGTCTCGGGGGCCAACGTCCTGACTTTC. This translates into CASSLVGEVSGANVLTF.

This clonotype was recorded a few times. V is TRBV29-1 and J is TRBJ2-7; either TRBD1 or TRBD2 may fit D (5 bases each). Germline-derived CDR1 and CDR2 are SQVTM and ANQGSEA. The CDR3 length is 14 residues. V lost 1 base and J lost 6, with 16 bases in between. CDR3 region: CSVEAEGRGLEQYF. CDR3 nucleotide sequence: TGCAGCGTTGAAGCCGAGGGACGGGGCCTCGAGCAGTACTTC.

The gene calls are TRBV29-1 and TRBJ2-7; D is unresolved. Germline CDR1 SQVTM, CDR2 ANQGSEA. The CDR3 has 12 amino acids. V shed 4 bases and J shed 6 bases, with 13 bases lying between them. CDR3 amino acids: CSVVGPRGEQYF. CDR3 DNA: TGCAGCGTTGTAGGGCCAAGAGGCGAGCAGTACTTC.

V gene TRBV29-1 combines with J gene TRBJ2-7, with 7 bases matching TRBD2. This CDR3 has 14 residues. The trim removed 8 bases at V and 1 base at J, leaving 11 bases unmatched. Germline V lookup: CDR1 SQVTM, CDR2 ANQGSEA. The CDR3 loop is CSIGGAGDSYEQYF. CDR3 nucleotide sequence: TGCAGCATCGGCGGGGCGGGGGATTCCTACGAGCAGTACTTC.

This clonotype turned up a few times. CDR3 in amino acids: CASAGAGGTEAFF. In nucleotides, the CDR3 is TGTGCCAGCGCAGGGGCGGGGGGCACTGAAGCTTTCTTT. The chain uses TRBV4-2 and TRBJ1-1, with TRBD1 as a possible D gene (6 bases). Germline loops: CDR1 LGHNA, CDR2 YNFKEQ. The V end lost 8 bases, the J end lost 4 bases, and 14 bases lay between the germline ends. The CDR3 has 13 amino acids.

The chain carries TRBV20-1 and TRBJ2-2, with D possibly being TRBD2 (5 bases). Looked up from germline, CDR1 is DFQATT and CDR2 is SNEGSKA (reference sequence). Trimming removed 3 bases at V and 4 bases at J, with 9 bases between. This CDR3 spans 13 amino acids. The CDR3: CSASSGSTGELFF. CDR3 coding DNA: TGCAGTGCTAGTAGTGGGAGCACCGGGGAGCTGTTTTTT.

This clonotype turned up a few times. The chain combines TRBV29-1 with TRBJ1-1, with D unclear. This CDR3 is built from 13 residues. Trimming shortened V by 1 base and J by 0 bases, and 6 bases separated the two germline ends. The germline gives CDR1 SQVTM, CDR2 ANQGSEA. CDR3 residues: CSVEVSLNTEAFF. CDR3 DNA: TGCAGCGTTGAAGTCAGTCTGAACACTGAAGCTTTCTTT. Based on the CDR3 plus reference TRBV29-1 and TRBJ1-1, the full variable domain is SAVISQKPSRDICQRGTSLTIQCQVDSQVTMMFWYRQQPGQSLTLIATANQGSEATYESGFVIDKFPISRPNLTFSTLTVSNMSPEDSSIYLCSVEVSLNTEAFFGQGTRLTVV.

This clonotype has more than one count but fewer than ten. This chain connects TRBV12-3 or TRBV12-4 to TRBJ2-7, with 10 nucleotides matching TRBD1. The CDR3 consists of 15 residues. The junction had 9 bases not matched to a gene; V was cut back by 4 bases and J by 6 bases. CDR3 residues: CASSSGTGVTLEQYF. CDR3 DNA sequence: TGTGCCAGCAGTTCAGGGACAGGGGTTACTCTCGAGCAGTACTTC.

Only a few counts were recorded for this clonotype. The CDR3 nucleotides are TGCAGTGCTAGAGCCCTATTGGAAGACAATGAGCAGTTCTTC. It specifies CSARALLEDNEQFF. V gene TRBV20-1 combines with J gene TRBJ2-1, with D uncertain. Germline loops: CDR1 DFQATT, CDR2 SNEGSKA (reference sequence). Trimming pared 1 base from V and 5 bases from J, leaving 12 bases between. The CDR3 has 14 residues.

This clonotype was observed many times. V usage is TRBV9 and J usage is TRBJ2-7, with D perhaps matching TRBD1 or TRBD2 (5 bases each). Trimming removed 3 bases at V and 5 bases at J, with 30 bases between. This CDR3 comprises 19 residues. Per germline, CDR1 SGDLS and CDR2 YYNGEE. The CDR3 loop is CASSASPGTDLPPLDEQYF. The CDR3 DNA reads TGTGCCAGCAGCGCAAGCCCCGGGACGGACCTCCCCCCTCTGGACGAGCAGTACTTC.

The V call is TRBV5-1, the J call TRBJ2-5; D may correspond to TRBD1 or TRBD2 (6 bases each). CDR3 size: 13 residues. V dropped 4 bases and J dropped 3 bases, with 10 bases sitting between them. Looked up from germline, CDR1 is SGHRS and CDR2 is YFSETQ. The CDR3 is CASSVEGEETQYF. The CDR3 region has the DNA TGCGCCAGCAGCGTGGAGGGGGAAGAGACCCAGTACTTC.